The T cell receptor beta chain described here comes from a study of shared clonotypes between healthy human individuals. The overall study: Used for every donor were three CD4 naive, three CD4 memory, two CD8 naive and one CD8 memory plate.

As concerns this clone: The antigen remains unidentified.

Points from the study as a whole: Clonotypes that were shared across a few donors made up approximately 5.1% of naive CD4 clonotypes.

Original processing methods: Junction-only sequences produced by ImmunoSEQ had no quality scores, so filtering differed. Assay used: immunoSEQ multiplex PCR; TCRdb lists only in-frame clones, some missing. The V and J calls and clone size were taken over from that table, and D and trimming were inferred from the DNA. The data show 1,500,000 or so clones, roughly 96% seen once. The CDR3 covers 12 residues. With 5 bases removed from V and 4 bases from J, the gap between germline ends came to 8 bases. Per germline, CDR1 KGHSH and CDR2 LQKENI. This clonotype was sampled from a man between 25 and 39 years old in good health. The sequencing input was naive CD4+ T cells sorted from blood. Subset of the sample: CD45RA+ positively selected. The chain uses TRBV18 and TRBJ1-1; no definite D call. CDR3: CASSSLITEAFF. The CDR3 coding sequence is TGTGCCAGCTCAAGCCTGATCACTGAAGCTTTCTTT.